The sequence of this T cell receptor beta chain was determined in a study of shared T cell receptors in the human thymus. Sequenced by immunoSEQ multiplex PCR; TCRdb stores in-frame clones only, minus some. The data show more than 300,000 clones, just under 95% seen once. Germline V gene lookup returns CDR1 DFQATT and CDR2 SNEGSKA (reference sequence). CDR3 length equals 11 residues. V shed 6 bases and J shed 6 bases, with 9 bases lying between them. The origin of this receptor is a human donor. This chain uses TRBV20-1 with TRBJ2-1; either TRBD1 or TRBD2 may fit D (5 bases each). Sequencing used thymocytes. This chain's CDR3 is CSAGDGNEQFF. CDR3 sequence (DNA): TGCAGTGCGGGGGACGGCAATGAGCAGTTCTTC.